The 20 T cell receptor beta chains below were found in one sample sequenced in a study of CD8+ T cells in alopecia areata. Treatment here: oral pan-JAK inhibitor, 5-10 mg twice daily. Sequencing relied on a cDNA template that was reverse transcribed from extracted RNA. Assay: immunoSEQ multiplex PCR; the TCRdb copy retains only in-frame clones and omits some. The sample includes 80,000 to 100,000 clones, roughly 40% of them seen just once. The sample was CD8+ T cells sorted from blood, taken at week 24, from a patient treated with tofacitinib. These receptors came from a human donor with alopecia areata.

In this sample, this clone turned up a few times. The chain employs TRBV6-6 and TRBJ2-5; D gene ambiguous. Per germline, CDR1 MNHNY and CDR2 SVGAGI (reference sequence). The CDR3 extends over 11 amino acids. Trimming stripped 8 bases from V and 8 bases from J, with 12 bases between. CDR3 loop: CASRTGRTQYF. The CDR3, as DNA: TGTGCCAGCCGGACGGGCCGCACCCAGTACTTC.

This clone has more than one count but fewer than ten. The chain has TRBV27 and TRBJ2-6, with no clear D. The CDR3 runs to 14 residues. V lost 1 base and J 0 bases, leaving 1 base between the germline ends. Germline CDR1 MNHEY, CDR2 SMNVEV (reference sequence). The CDR3 sequence is CASSLYSGANVLTF. In DNA form, the CDR3 reads TGTGCCAGCAGTTTATACTCTGGGGCCAACGTCCTGACTTTC.

This chain joins TRBV30 and TRBJ2-5; D gene uncertain. The J call could be wrong; TRBJ2-7 is a better fit for the DNA end. The CDR3 contains 15 residues. The germline V gene has CDR1 GTSNPN and CDR2 SVGIG (reference sequence). The CDR3 sequence is CAWSVGQLSSYEQYF. CDR3 in DNA: TGTGCCTGGAGTGTAGGGCAGCTGAGCTCCTACGAGCAGTACTTC.

This clone was counted between two and nine times. This chain joins TRBV29-1 and TRBJ2-1; weak D call: TRBD2 (6 bases). Germline values: CDR1 SQVTM, CDR2 ANQGSEA. The CDR3 totals 14 residues. V lost 6 bases and J 0 bases, leaving 12 bases between the germline ends. The DNA for the CDR3 is TGCAGCGTCTACCTGGGAGGCTCCTACAATGAGCAGTTCTTC. Amino acids: CSVYLGGSYNEQFF.

V usage is TRBV4-1 and J usage is TRBJ2-7; 9 bases are a match to TRBD2. The CDR3 loop spans 15 amino acids. V lost 1 base to trimming and J lost 7 bases; unmatched junction nucleotides: 8. CDR1 and CDR2 from the germline V gene are MGHRA and YSYEKL. CDR3 in DNA: TGCGCCAGCAGCCAAGGCGGGAGGGCCTTGGGGGAGCAGTACTTC. The encoded protein is CASSQGGRALGEQYF.

This chain uses TRBV7-9 with TRBJ1-1; 7 bases map to TRBD1. J lost 6 bases, V lost 5 bases, and 9 bases had no gene match. The CDR3 contains 14 residues. Germline V gives CDR1 SEHNR, CDR2 FQNEAQ (reference sequence). This CDR3 reads CASSPRDRNPEAFF. The CDR3 DNA reads as TGTGCCAGCAGCCCCCGGGACAGAAACCCTGAAGCTTTCTTT.

The rearrangement links TRBV4-3 to TRBJ2-2; possibly TRBD2 for D (6 bases). With 0 bases removed from V and 4 bases from J, the gap between germline ends came to 18 bases. CDR3 length: 18 amino acids. The germline V gene encodes CDR1 LGHNA and CDR2 YSLEER. CDR3 residues: CASSQDLEGRRVTGELFF. The DNA for the CDR3 is TGCGCCAGCAGCCAAGATCTGGAGGGTCGGAGGGTCACCGGGGAGCTGTTTTTT.

This clone was observed a handful of times. The rearrangement joins TRBV9 to TRBJ2-7; 8 bases line up with TRBD2. The V segment lost 6 bases and the J segment 3 bases; nucleotides outside the gene matches: 8. Looked up from germline, CDR1 is SGDLS and CDR2 is YYNGEE. The CDR3 length is 14 residues. The CDR3: CASTPSSGNYEQYF. CDR3 DNA sequence: TGTGCCAGCACCCCAAGTAGCGGGAACTACGAGCAGTACTTC.

This clone has a handful of counts. The chain carries TRBV27 and TRBJ2-7, with 13 bases that match TRBD2. Germline trimming cut 5 bases from V and 2 bases from J; bases unmatched to any gene: 3. From germline, CDR1 is MNHEY and CDR2 SMNVEV (reference sequence). The CDR3 sequence is 15 residues long. CDR3 amino acids: CASSPGLAGTYEQYF. CDR3 in DNA: TGTGCCAGCAGTCCGGGACTAGCGGGGACCTACGAGCAGTACTTC.

This clone was detected only a few times. The chain uses TRBV29-1 and TRBJ2-7; either TRBD1 or TRBD2 may fit D (5 bases each). Trimming shortened V by 6 bases and J by 2 bases, and 14 bases separated the two germline ends. The CDR3 is 13 residues long. Germline V CDR1 and CDR2: SQVTM, ANQGSEA. This chain's CDR3 is CSVERDGAYEQYF. The CDR3 DNA reads TGCAGCGTAGAAAGGGACGGCGCCTACGAGCAGTACTTC.

The chain employs TRBV4-2 and TRBJ1-3; TRBD1 might be the D (6 bases). Germline CDR1 and CDR2: LGHNA and YNFKEQ. The CDR3 runs to 15 residues. V lost 0 bases, J lost 4 bases, and 10 bases lay in between. The CDR3 DNA is TGTGCCAGCAGCCAAGACAGGGGTACAGGAAACACCATATATTTT. It encodes CASSQDRGTGNTIYF.

This clone has only a few counts. The J gene is TRBJ1-5, the V gene TRBV19; tentatively, D is TRBD1 (5 bases). The CDR3 is 13 residues long. Germline assignment: CDR1 LNHDA and CDR2 SQIVND (reference sequence). Trimming cost V 3 bases and J 4 bases, with 7 bases left between them. The CDR3 here is CASSMGLNQPQHF. CDR3 nucleotides: TGTGCCAGTAGTATGGGACTGAATCAGCCCCAGCATTTT.

Only a few counts were recorded for this clone. The chain combines TRBV5-7 with TRBJ2-1; 9 positions match TRBD2. TRBV5-7 is labeled an ORF, and its function is uncertain. Trimming at V came to 0 bases and at J to 7 bases, leaving 5 bases not matched to a gene. CDR3 length: 15 residues. CDR3 protein: CASSLAGLAQNEQFF. CDR3 in DNA: TGTGCCAGCAGCTTGGCGGGACTAGCCCAGAATGAGCAGTTCTTC.

The rearrangement uses TRBV7-9 and TRBJ1-1; maybe TRBD1 (6 bases). Trimming removed 5 bases from V and 0 bases from J, with 13 bases in between. There are 15 residues in the CDR3. The germline CDR1 and CDR2 sequences are SEHNR and FQNEAQ (reference sequence). CDR3 nucleotides: TGTGCCAGCAGCCTTCTACAGGGAATGAACACTGAAGCTTTCTTT. Translating gives CASSLLQGMNTEAFF.

CDR3 DNA: TGCGCCAGCAGCCAAGAAGGGGTATTGGGCACAGATACGCAGTATTTT. Amino acids: CASSQEGVLGTDTQYF. This chain joins TRBV4-3 and TRBJ2-3, with a tentative D call TRBD1 (5 bases). Germline loops: CDR1 LGHNA, CDR2 YSLEER. The CDR3 is 16 amino acids. V shed 0 bases and J shed 1 base, with 11 bases lying between them.

There are a few counts of this clone. This chain links TRBV29-1 with TRBJ2-3; a weak D match, TRBD2 (5 bases). V shed 1 base and J shed 1 base, with 12 bases lying between them. The CDR3 has 15 amino acids. CDR1 and CDR2 from the germline V gene are SQVTM and ANQGSEA. DNA of the CDR3: TGCAGCGTTGAAGTCCGAGGGTCGGGCACAGATACGCAGTATTTT. Amino acids: CSVEVRGSGTDTQYF.

The table lists this clone with a few counts. The chain carries TRBV6-5 and TRBJ1-2, with 7 nucleotides matching TRBD1. With V trimmed by 10 bases and J by 5 bases, 16 bases remained unmatched. Germline CDR1 is MNHEY and CDR2 is SVGAGI. The CDR3 is 15 residues long. The CDR3 coding sequence is TGTGCCACCAGCCCCCCGACAGGGTACTTTTATGGCTACACCTTC. It yields the protein CATSPPTGYFYGYTF.

This clone was seen only a few times. The chain employs TRBV4-2 and TRBJ2-7, with 10 nucleotides matching TRBD1. Germline CDR1 reads LGHNA; CDR2 reads YNFKEQ. The CDR3 runs to 14 residues. With V trimmed by 7 bases and J by 3 bases, 6 bases remained unmatched. Here the CDR3 reads CASTDRDRGYEQYF. CDR3 coding DNA: TGTGCCAGCACCGACCGGGACAGGGGCTACGAGCAGTACTTC.

This clone was counted only a few times. This chain links TRBV27 with TRBJ2-2; 7 positions agree with TRBD2. V lost 1 base and J lost 5; bases outside the gene matches: 7. The CDR3 sequence is 16 residues long. Germline V lookup: CDR1 MNHEY, CDR2 SMNVEV (reference sequence). The CDR3 region is CASSLFAGALTGELFF. For the CDR3, the DNA is TGTGCCAGCAGTTTATTTGCGGGAGCCCTAACCGGGGAGCTGTTTTTT.

The DNA of the CDR3 is TGTGCCAGCACGGGTTCTGAGGAGACCCAGTACTTC. Translating gives CASTGSEETQYF. This chain joins TRBV2 and TRBJ2-5, with no clear D. Trimming removed 7 bases at V and 5 bases at J, with 11 bases between. The germline V gene encodes CDR1 SNHLY and CDR2 FYNNEI. This CDR3 spans 12 amino acids.